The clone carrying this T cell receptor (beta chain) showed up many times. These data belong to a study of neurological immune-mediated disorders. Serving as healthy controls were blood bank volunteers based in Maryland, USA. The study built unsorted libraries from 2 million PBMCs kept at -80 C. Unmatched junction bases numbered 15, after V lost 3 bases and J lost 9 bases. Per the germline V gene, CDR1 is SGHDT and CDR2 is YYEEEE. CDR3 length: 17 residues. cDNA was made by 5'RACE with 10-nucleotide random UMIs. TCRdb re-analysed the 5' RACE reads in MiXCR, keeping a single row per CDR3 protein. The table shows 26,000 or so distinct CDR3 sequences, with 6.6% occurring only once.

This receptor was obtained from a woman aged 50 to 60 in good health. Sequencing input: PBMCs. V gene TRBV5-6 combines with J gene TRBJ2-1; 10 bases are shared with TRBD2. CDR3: CASSSEVGLAGVIEQFF. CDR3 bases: TGTGCCAGCAGCTCGGAGGTTGGGCTAGCGGGAGTGATTGAGCAGTTCTTC.